This T cell receptor (beta chain) emerged from a study of cytomegalovirus exposure and HLA in healthy donors. Study summary: Among the approximately 380 donors who were genotyped, 70% to 90% fell in the genetic ancestry cluster that is associated with self-reported Caucasian donors. General observations from the study: Per a later analysis, HLA-associated TCR beta chains showed more clonal expansion than other, equally common TCR beta chains.

Primers for the PCR totalled 60 Vbeta and 13 Jbeta. Libraries were prepared by immunoSEQ multiplex PCR; TCRdb keeps only in-frame clonotypes and omits some of them. The data show about 150,000 clones, with around 80% seen just once and about 4.1% held by the top ten. Regarding this clone: Its matching antigen is unknown.

Sequencing was carried out using PBMCs. The receptor's source is a woman aged 40 to 55 in good health and CMV-seropositive.

CDR3 amino acids: CASSEKRGVSYNEQFF. CDR3 DNA sequence: TGTGCCAGCAGTGAAAAGCGGGGGGTCTCCTACAATGAGCAGTTCTTC. The chain carries TRBV25-1 and TRBJ2-1; 9 bases match TRBD2. Trimming cost V 2 bases and J 0 bases; bases outside gene matches: 2. This CDR3 has 16 amino acids. Germline lookup yields CDR1 MGHDK and CDR2 SYGVNS.